This T cell receptor beta chain was documented in a study of technical replicates of blood from several donors. Trimming cost V 4 bases and J 4 bases, with 8 bases left between them. Germline lookup yields CDR1 SGDLS and CDR2 YYNGEE. The CDR3 contains 12 residues. Profiled with immunoSEQ multiplex PCR; TCRdb holds only in-frame clones, not every one. The sample has 85,000 to 100,000 clones; less than 95% are singletons. This sequence was found in a human donor in good health. Sequencing used T cells isolated from PBMCs. This chain connects TRBV9 to TRBJ1-1; D not certain. This CDR3 is CASSPTGTEAFF. In DNA, the CDR3 is TGTGCCAGCAGCCCCACGGGCACTGAAGCTTTCTTT. Full variable domain (remainder filled in from reference TRBV9 and TRBJ1-1): DSGVTQTPKHLITATGQRVTLRCSPRSGDLSVYWYQQSLDQGLQFLIQYYNGEERAKGNILERFSAQQFPDLHSELNLSSLELGDSALYFCASSPTGTEAFFGQGTRLTVV.